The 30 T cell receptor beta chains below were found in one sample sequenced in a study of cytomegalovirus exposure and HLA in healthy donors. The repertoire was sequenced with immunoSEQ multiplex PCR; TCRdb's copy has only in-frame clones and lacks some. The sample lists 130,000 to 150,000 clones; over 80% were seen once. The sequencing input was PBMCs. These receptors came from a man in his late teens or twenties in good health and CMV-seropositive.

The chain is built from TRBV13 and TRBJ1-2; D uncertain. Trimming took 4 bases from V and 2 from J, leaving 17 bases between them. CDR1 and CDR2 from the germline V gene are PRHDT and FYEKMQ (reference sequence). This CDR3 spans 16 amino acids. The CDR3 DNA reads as TGTGCCAGCAGCTCATGGGAACAGCGACTAAACTATGGCTACACCTTC. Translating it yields CASSSWEQRLNYGYTF.

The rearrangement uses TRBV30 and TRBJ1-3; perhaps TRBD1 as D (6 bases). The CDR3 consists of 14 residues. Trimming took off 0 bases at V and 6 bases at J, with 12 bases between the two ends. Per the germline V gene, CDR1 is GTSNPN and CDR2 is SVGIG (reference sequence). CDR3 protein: CAWSVGGQENTIYF. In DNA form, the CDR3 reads TGTGCCTGGAGTGTAGGGGGACAAGAAAACACCATATATTTT.

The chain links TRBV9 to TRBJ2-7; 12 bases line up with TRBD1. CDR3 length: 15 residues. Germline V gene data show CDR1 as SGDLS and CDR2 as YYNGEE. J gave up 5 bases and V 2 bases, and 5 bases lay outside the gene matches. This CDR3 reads CASSVSGTGGDEQYF. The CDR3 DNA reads TGTGCCAGCAGCGTCTCCGGGACAGGGGGCGACGAGCAGTACTTC. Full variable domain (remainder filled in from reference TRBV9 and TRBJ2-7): DSGVTQTPKHLITATGQRVTLRCSPRSGDLSVYWYQQSLDQGLQFLIQYYNGEERAKGNILERFSAQQFPDLHSELNLSSLELGDSALYFCASSVSGTGGDEQYFGPGTRLTVT.

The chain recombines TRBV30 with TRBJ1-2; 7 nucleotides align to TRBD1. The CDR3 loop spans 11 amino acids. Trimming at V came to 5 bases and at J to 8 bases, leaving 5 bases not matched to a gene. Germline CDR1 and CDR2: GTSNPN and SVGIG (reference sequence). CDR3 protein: CAWEGAGGYTF. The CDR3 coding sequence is TGTGCCTGGGAGGGGGCGGGGGGCTACACCTTC.

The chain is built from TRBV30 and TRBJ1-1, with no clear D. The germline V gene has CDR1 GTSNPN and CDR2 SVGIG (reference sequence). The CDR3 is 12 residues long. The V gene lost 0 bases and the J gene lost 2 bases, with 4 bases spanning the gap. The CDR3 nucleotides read TGTGCCTGGAGTGTCACTAACACTGAAGCTTTCTTT. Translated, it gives CAWSVTNTEAFF.

The CDR3 here is CASSFLTSGDSYEQYF. Written as DNA, the CDR3 is TGTGCCAGCAGTTTTCTGACTAGCGGGGACTCCTACGAGCAGTACTTC. V gene TRBV6-5 combines with J gene TRBJ2-7, with TRBD2 matching 11 bases. V trimming: 4 bases; J trimming: 0 bases; junction bases outside the gene matches: 5. Germline-derived CDR1 and CDR2 are MNHEY and SVGAGI. The CDR3 length is 16 residues.

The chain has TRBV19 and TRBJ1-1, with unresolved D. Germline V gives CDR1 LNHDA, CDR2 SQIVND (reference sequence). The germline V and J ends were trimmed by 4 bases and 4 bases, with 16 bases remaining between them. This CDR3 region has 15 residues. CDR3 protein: CASSSPGRIGTEAFF. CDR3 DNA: TGTGCCAGTAGTAGTCCAGGAAGAATAGGCACTGAAGCTTTCTTT. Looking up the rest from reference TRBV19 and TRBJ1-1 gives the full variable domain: DGGITQSPKYLFRKEGQNVTLSCEQNLNHDAMYWYRQDPGQGLRLIYYSQIVNDFQKGDIAEGYSVSREKKESFPLTVTSAQKNPTAFYLCASSSPGRIGTEAFFGQGTRLTVV.

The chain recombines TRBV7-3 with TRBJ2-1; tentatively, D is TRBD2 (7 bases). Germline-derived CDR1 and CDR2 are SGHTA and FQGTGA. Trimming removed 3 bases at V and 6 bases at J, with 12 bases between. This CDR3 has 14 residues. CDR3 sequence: CASSLPGEGNEQFF. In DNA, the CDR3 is TGTGCCAGCAGCTTGCCAGGGGAGGGCAATGAGCAGTTCTTC. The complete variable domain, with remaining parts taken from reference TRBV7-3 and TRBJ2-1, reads GAGVSQTPSNKVTEKGKYVELRCDPISGHTALYWYRQSLGQGPEFLIYFQGTGAADDSGLPNDRFFAVRPEGSVSTLKIQRTERGDSAVYLCASSLPGEGNEQFFGPGTRLTVL.

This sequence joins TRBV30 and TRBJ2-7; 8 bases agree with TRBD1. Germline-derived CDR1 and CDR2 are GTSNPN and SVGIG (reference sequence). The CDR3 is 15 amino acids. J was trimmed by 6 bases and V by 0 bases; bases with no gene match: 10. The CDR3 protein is CAWSVHGTGVSEQYF. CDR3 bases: TGTGCCTGGAGTGTACATGGGACAGGCGTTTCCGAGCAGTACTTC. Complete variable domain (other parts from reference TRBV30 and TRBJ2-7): SQTIHQWPATLVQPVGSPLSLECTVEGTSNPNLYWYRQAAGRGLQLLFYSVGIGQISSEVPQNLSASRPQDRQFILSSKKLLLSDSGFYLCAWSVHGTGVSEQYFGPGTRLTVT.

The CDR3 region is CASKEEYLSGNTIYF. CDR3 DNA sequence: TGTGCCAGCAAAGAGGAATATCTTTCTGGAAACACCATATATTTT. The chain is built from TRBV2 and TRBJ1-3, with D uncertain. The CDR3 length is 15 residues. V gave up 7 bases and J gave up 1 base, with 14 bases separating them. Germline CDR1 SNHLY, CDR2 FYNNEI.

CDR3 loop: CASSPGGTGGLGYTF. As DNA, the CDR3 is TGTGCCAGCAGCCCGGGCGGGACAGGGGGCCTTGGCTACACCTTC. This chain links TRBV11-2 with TRBJ1-2; 12 nucleotides align to TRBD1. The V gene end was trimmed by 5 bases and the J gene end by 7 bases; junction bases not matched to a gene: 8. Germline CDR1 is SGHAT and CDR2 is FQNNGV. The length of the CDR3 is 15 residues.

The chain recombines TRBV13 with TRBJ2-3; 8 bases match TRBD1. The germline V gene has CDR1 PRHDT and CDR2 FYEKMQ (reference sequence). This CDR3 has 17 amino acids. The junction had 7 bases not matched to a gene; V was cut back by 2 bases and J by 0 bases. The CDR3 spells CASSLPFRGPSTDTQYF. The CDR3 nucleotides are TGTGCCAGCAGCTTACCTTTCAGGGGGCCCAGCACAGATACGCAGTATTTT.

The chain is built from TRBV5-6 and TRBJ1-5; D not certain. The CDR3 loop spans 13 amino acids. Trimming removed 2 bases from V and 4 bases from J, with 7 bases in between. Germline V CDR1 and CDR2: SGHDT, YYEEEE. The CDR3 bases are TGTGCCAGCAGCTTAACCGGGAATCAGCCCCAGCATTTT. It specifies CASSLTGNQPQHF. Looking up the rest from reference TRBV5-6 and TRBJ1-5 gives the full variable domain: DAGVTQSPTHLIKTRGQQVTLRCSPKSGHDTVSWYQQALGQGPQFIFQYYEEEERQRGNFPDRFSGHQFPNYSSELNVNALLLGDSALYLCASSLTGNQPQHFGDGTRLSIL.

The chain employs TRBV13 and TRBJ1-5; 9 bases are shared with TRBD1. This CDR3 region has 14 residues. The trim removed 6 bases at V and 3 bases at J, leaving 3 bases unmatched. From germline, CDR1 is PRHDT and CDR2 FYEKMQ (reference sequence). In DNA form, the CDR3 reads TGTGCCAGCAGTCGGACAGGGGACAATCAGCCCCAGCATTTT. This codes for CASSRTGDNQPQHF.

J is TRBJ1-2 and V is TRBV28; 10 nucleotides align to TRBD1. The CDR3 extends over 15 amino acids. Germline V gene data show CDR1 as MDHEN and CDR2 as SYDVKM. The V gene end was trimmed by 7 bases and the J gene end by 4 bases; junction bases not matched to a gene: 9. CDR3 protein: CASTPADRGAYGYTF. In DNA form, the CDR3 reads TGTGCCAGCACTCCTGCGGACAGGGGGGCCTATGGCTACACCTTC.

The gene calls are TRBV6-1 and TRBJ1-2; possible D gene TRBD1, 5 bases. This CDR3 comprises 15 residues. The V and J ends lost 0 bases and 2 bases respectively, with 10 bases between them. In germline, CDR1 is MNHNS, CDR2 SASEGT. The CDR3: CASSEAPGLNYGYTF. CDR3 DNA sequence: TGTGCCAGCAGTGAAGCACCAGGGCTCAACTATGGCTACACCTTC.

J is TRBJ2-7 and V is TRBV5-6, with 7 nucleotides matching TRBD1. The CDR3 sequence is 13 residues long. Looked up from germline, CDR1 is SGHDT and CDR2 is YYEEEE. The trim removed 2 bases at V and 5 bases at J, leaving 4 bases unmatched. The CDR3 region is CASSLNRGDEQYF. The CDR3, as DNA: TGTGCCAGCAGCTTAAACAGGGGAGACGAGCAGTACTTC.

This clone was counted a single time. CDR3 in amino acids: CASRPGTGGTNEKLFF. The CDR3 DNA sequence: TGCGCCAGCCGTCCCGGGACAGGGGGAACTAATGAAAAACTGTTTTTT. V gene TRBV5-1 combines with J gene TRBJ1-4, with 11 positions matching TRBD1. This CDR3 is built from 16 residues. Per germline, CDR1 SGHRS and CDR2 YFSETQ. V was clipped by 7 bases and J by 1 base; unmatched bases: 6. Drawing the rest from reference TRBV5-1 and TRBJ1-4, the complete variable domain is KAGVTQTPRYLIKTRGQQVTLSCSPISGHRSVSWYQQTPGQGLQFLFEYFSETQRNKGNFPGRFSGRQFSNSRSEMNVSTLELGDSALYLCASRPGTGGTNEKLFFGSGTQLSVL.

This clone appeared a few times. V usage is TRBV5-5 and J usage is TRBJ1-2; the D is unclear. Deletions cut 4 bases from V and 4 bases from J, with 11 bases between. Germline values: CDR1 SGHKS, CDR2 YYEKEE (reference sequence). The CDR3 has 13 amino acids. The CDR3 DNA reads TGTGCCAGCAGCGTAACGGAGGTCTATGGCTACACCTTC. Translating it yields CASSVTEVYGYTF.

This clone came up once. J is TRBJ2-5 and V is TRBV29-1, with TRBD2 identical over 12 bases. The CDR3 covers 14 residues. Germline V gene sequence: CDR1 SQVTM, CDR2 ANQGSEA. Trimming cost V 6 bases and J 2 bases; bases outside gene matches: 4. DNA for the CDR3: TGCAGCGTGGGCCTAGCGGGGGGGCAAGAGACCCAGTACTTC. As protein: CSVGLAGGQETQYF.

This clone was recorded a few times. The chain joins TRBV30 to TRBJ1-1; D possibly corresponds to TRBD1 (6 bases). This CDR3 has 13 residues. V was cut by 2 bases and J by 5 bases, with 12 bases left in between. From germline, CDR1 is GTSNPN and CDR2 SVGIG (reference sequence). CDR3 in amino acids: CAWSWGRGTEAFF. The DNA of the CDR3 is TGTGCCTGGAGTTGGGGGAGGGGGACTGAAGCTTTCTTT.

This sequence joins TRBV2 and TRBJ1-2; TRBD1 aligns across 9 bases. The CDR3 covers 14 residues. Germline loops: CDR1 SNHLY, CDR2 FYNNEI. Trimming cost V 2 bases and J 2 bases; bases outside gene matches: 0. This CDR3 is CASSETGGNYGYTF. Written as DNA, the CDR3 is TGTGCCAGCAGTGAAACAGGGGGCAACTATGGCTACACCTTC.

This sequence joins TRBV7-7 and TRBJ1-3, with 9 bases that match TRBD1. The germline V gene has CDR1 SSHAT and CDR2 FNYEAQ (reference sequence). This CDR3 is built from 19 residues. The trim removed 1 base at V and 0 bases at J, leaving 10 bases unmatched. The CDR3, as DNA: TGTGCCAGCAGCTTAGTTCCTAGGACAGGGGCCGGCTCTGGAAACACCATATATTTT. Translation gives CASSLVPRTGAGSGNTIYF.

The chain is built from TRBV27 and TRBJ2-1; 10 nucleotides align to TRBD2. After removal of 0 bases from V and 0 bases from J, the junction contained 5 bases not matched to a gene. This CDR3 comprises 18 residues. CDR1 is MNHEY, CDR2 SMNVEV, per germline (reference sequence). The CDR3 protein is CASSLSGVAGGSYNEQFF. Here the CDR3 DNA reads TGTGCCAGCAGTTTATCCGGCGTAGCGGGGGGCTCCTACAATGAGCAGTTCTTC.

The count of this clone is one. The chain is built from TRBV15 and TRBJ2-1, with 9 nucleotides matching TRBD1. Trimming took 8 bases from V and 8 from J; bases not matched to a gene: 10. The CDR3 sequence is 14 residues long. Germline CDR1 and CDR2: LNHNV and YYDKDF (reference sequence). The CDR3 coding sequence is TGTGCCACCGGGAAACAGGGGGCCATCGATGAGCAGTTCTTC. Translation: CATGKQGAIDEQFF.

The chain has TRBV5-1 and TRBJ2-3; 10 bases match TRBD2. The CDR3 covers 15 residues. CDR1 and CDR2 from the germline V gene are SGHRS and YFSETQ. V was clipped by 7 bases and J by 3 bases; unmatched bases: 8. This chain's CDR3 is CASAIAGGRTDTQYF. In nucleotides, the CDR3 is TGCGCCAGCGCGATAGCGGGGGGTAGGACAGATACGCAGTATTTT.

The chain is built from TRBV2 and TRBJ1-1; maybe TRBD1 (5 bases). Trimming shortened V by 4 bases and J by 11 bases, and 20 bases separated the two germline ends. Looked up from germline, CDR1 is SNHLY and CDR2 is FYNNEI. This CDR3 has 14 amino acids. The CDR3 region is CASSGVDKVLRAFF. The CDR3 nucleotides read TGTGCCAGCAGTGGGGTGGACAAGGTACTTCGGGCTTTCTTT.

The CDR3 nucleotides are TGTGCCTGGACCCCGGGACAGGGAAGTCAGCCCCAGCATTTT. Translating gives CAWTPGQGSQPQHF. The chain links TRBV30 to TRBJ1-5; 9 bases are shared with TRBD1. The V gene's germline CDR1 is GTSNPN and CDR2 SVGIG (reference sequence). The V gene end was trimmed by 4 bases and the J gene end by 6 bases; junction bases not matched to a gene: 7. The CDR3 runs 14 residues.

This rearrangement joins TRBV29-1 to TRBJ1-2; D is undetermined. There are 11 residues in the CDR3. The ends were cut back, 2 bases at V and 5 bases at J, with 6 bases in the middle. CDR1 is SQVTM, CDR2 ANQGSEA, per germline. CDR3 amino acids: CSVERSYGYTF. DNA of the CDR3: TGCAGCGTTGAACGGAGTTATGGCTACACCTTC. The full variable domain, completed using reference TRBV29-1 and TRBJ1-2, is SAVISQKPSRDICQRGTSLTIQCQVDSQVTMMFWYRQQPGQSLTLIATANQGSEATYESGFVIDKFPISRPNLTFSTLTVSNMSPEDSSIYLCSVERSYGYTFGSGTRLTVV.

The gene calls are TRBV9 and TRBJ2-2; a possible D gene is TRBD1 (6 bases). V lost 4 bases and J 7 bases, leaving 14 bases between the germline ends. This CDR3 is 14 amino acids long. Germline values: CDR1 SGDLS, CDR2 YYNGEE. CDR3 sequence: CASSPRQVIGELFF. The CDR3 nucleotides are TGTGCCAGCAGCCCCCGACAGGTTATCGGGGAGCTGTTTTTT.